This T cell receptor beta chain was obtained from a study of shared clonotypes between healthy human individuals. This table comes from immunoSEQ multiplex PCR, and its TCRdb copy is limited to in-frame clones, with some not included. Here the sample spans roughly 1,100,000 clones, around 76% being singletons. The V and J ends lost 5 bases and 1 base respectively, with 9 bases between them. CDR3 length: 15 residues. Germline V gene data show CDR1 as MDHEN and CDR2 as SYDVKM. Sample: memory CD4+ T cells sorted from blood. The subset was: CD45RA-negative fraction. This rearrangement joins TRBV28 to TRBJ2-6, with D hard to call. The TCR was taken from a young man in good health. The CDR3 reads CASSRSGSGANVLTF. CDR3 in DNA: TGTGCCAGCAGTCGATCCGGATCTGGGGCCAACGTCCTGACTTTC.